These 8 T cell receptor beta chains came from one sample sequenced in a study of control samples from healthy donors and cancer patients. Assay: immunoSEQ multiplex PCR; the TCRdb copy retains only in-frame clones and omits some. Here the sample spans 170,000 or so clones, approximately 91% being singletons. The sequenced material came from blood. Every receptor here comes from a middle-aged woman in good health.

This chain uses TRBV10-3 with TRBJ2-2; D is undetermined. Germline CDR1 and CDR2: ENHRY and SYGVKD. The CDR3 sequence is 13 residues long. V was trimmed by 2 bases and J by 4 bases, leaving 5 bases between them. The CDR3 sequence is CAISEPSTGELFF. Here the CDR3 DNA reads TGTGCCATCAGTGAGCCCTCCACCGGGGAGCTGTTTTTT.

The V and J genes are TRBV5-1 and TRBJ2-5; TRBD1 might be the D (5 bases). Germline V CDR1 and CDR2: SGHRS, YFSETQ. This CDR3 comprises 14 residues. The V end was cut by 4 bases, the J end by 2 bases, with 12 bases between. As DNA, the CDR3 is TGCGCCAGCAGCGGGGCAGTACGGCAAGAGACCCAGTACTTC. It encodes CASSGAVRQETQYF.

CDR3 protein: CASSPGQGATDTQYF. CDR3 sequence (DNA): TGTGCCAGCAGCCCGGGACAGGGGGCAACAGATACGCAGTATTTT. This chain connects TRBV6-4 to TRBJ2-3; the match to TRBD1 covers 12 bases. The CDR3 is 15 residues long. The germline V gene encodes CDR1 MRHNA and CDR2 SNTAGT. V trimming: 6 bases; J trimming: 3 bases; junction bases outside the gene matches: 4.

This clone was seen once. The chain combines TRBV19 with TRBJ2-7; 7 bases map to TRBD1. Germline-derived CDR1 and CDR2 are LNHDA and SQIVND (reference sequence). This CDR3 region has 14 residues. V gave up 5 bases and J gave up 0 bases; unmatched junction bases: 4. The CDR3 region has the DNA TGTGCCAGTAGTCTCCGGGACAGCTCCTACGAGCAGTACTTC. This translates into CASSLRDSSYEQYF.

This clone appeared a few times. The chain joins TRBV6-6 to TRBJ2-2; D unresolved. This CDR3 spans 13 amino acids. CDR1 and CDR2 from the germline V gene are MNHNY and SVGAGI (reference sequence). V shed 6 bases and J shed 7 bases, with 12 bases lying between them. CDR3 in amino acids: CASSSPGHGELFF. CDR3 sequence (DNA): TGTGCCAGCAGCTCACCCGGGCACGGGGAGCTGTTTTTT.

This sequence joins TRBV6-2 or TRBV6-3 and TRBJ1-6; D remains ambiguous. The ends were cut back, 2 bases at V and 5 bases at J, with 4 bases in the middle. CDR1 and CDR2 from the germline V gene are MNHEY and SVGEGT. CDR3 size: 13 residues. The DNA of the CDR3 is TGTGCCAGCAGTTACCGGGATAATTCACCCCTCCACTTT. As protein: CASSYRDNSPLHF.

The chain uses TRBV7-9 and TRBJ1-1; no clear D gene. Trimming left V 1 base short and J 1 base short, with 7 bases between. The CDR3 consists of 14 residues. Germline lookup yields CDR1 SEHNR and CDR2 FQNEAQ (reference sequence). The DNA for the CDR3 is TGTGCCAGCAGCTTAGGGGTCGGGAACACTGAAGCTTTCTTT. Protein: CASSLGVGNTEAFF.

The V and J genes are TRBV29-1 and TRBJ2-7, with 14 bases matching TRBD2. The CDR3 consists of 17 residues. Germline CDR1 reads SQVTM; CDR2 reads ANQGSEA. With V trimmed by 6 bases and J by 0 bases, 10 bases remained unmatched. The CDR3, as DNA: TGCAGCGTCTCCGGACTAGCGGGGGGCTTAAGCTCCTACGAGCAGTACTTC. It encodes CSVSGLAGGLSSYEQYF.